These T cell receptor beta chains were read from a single sample in a study of technical replicates of blood from a handful of donors. Sequencing used immunoSEQ multiplex PCR; TCRdb keeps in-frame clones, though not all of them. The table records around 58,000 clones, approximately 87% of them present only once. Source material: PBMCs. The receptor set was obtained from a human donor in good health. Some clones in this sample may be carry-over from other donors' samples. CDR3s include the opening cysteine and the closing phenylalanine or tryptophan. The D gene is left open where the match is weak. Not every row has a clone size; where given, it reads once, few, many or a size class.

TRBV19	NA	NA	TRBJ1-1	CASSILAVTEAFF	TGTGCCAGTAGTATATTGGCCGTCACTGAAGCTTTCTTT
TRBV2	TRBD1	NA	TRBJ2-7	CASSRQGRGEQYF	TGTGCCAGCAGCCGACAGGGGCGAGGCGAGCAGTACTTC
TRBV5-4	NA	NA	TRBJ1-6	CASTPGGQGYNSPLHF	TGTGCCAGCACCCCCGGGGGGCAAGGCTATAATTCACCCCTCCACTTT
TRBV18	TRBD1	once	TRBJ1-3	CASSPAYGSGTGRTSSGNTIYF	TGTGCCAGCTCACCAGCTTACGGTTCTGGGACAGGGAGGACAAGCTCTGGAAACACCATATATTTT
TRBV27	TRBD1	NA	TRBJ2-7	CASSTWTGAGEQYF	TGTGCCAGCAGTACGTGGACAGGGGCGGGCGAGCAGTACTTC
TRBV6-5	NA	NA	TRBJ2-5	CASRAPRAQETQYF	TGTGCCAGCAGAGCCCCGAGGGCCCAAGAGACCCAGTACTTC
TRBV13	NA	NA	TRBJ2-5	CASSSAGFLQETQYF	TGTGCCAGCAGCTCCGCAGGGTTTCTACAAGAGACCCAGTACTTC
TRBV6-1	TRBD1	NA	TRBJ2-5	CASKPGTGTSQTQYF	TGTGCCAGCAAACCCGGGACAGGGACATCACAGACCCAGTACTTC
TRBV13	TRBD1	NA	TRBJ2-7	CASSSGTGGRGQYF	TGTGCCAGCAGCTCCGGGACAGGGGGCCGGGGGCAGTACTTC
TRBV7-9	TRBD1	few	TRBJ1-2	CASSSRTTGLDGYTF	TGTGCCAGCAGCTCACGAACGACAGGGTTGGATGGCTACACCTTC
TRBV7-2	NA	NA	TRBJ2-3	CASSPLRSTDTQYF	TGTGCCAGCAGCCCTCTGAGGAGCACAGATACGCAGTATTTT
TRBV4-2	TRBD2	NA	TRBJ2-7	CASSQDRAGGNKHSYEQYF	TGTGCCAGCAGCCAAGATCGGGCGGGGGGCAATAAACACTCCTACGAGCAGTACTTC
TRBV6-6	TRBD2	NA	TRBJ2-7	CASSFARGVHEQYF	TGTGCCAGCAGTTTCGCCCGGGGGGTCCACGAGCAGTACTTC
TRBV4-3	TRBD2	NA	TRBJ2-2	CASSQDGTGGEFGELFF	TGCGCCAGCAGCCAAGACGGTACGGGAGGGGAATTCGGGGAGCTGTTTTTT
TRBV18	NA	NA	TRBJ2-7	CASSPLQGSPYEQYF	TGTGCCAGCTCACCCTTACAGGGTAGCCCCTACGAGCAGTACTTC
TRBV5-5	TRBD1	NA	TRBJ1-3	CASSPIDRGLYTIYF	TGTGCCAGCAGCCCCATCGACAGGGGGTTGTACACCATATATTTT
TRBV5-1	TRBD2	NA	TRBJ2-3	CASSLEASGSLLDTQYF	TGCGCCAGCAGCTTGGAGGCTAGCGGGAGCTTACTGGATACGCAGTATTTT
TRBV4-3	TRBD1	NA	TRBJ2-7	CASSQDRGRWEQYF	TGCGCCAGCAGCCAGGACAGGGGGCGTTGGGAGCAGTACTTC
TRBV7-2	TRBD1	NA	TRBJ2-1	CASSLYAGTGSLNEQFF	TGTGCCAGCAGTCTCTACGCCGGGACAGGGAGTTTGAATGAGCAGTTCTTC
TRBV7-3	TRBD2	NA	TRBJ2-1	CASSLIAGGYNEQFF	TGTGCCAGCAGCTTAATAGCGGGGGGGTACAATGAGCAGTTCTTC
TRBV28	TRBD1	NA	TRBJ2-5	CASSLQTGVLETQYF	TGTGCCAGCAGTTTACAAACAGGGGTTTTGGAGACCCAGTACTTC
TRBV7-9	TRBD1	NA	TRBJ2-2	CASSPGQAFGELFF	TGTGCCAGCAGCCCTGGACAGGCCTTCGGGGAGCTGTTTTTT
TRBV19	NA	NA	TRBJ1-4	CASSIISGHLATNEKLFF	TGTGCCAGTAGTATCATATCGGGACACCTTGCAACTAATGAAAAACTGTTTTTT
TRBV5-4	NA	NA	TRBJ2-1	CASSYATVFTYNEQFF	TGTGCCAGCAGCTACGCGACTGTATTCACCTACAATGAGCAGTTCTTC